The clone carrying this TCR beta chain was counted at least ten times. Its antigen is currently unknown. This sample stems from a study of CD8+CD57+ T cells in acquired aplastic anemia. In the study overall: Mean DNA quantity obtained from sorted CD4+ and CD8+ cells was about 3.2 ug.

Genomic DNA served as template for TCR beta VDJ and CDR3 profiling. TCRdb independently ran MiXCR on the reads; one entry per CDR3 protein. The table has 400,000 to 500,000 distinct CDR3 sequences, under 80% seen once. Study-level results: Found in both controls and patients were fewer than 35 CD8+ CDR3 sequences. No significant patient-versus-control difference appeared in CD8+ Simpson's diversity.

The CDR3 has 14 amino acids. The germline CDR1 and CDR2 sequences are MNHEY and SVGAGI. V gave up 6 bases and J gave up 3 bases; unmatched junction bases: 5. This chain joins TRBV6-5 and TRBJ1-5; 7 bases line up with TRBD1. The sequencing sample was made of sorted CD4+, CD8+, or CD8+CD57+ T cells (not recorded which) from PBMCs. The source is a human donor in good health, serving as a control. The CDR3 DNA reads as TGTGCCAGCAGGCCGACAGGGCCCAATCAGCCCCAGCATTTT. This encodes CASRPTGPNQPQHF.